These T cell receptor beta chains were read from a single sample in a study of T-cell memory formation after mild COVID-19. TCRdb reprocessed the 5' RACE reads via MiXCR and lists one record per CDR3 protein. The sample has a few hundred thousand distinct CDR3 sequences; about 16% are singletons. The specimen sequenced was PBMCs or a T cell subset sorted from them (not recorded which). These receptors all stem from a man younger than 35 who had mild COVID-19 (a few samples of this study predate the infection). Cell type and time point are not known. Each CDR3 is given with its conserved first and last residue. Each record gives: V gene, J gene, D gene, CDR3 length, CDR3 protein. The D gene is left open where the match is weak.

V gene: TRBV20-1
J gene: TRBJ2-1
D gene: NA
CDR3 length: 14
CDR3 protein: CSASRTLTYNEQFF

V gene: TRBV4-3
J gene: TRBJ1-1
D gene: TRBD1
CDR3 length: 18
CDR3 protein: CASSQDLTGTGSGTQAFF

V gene: TRBV5-1
J gene: TRBJ2-7
D gene: TRBD2
CDR3 length: 15
CDR3 protein: CASRLASGGGYEQYF

V gene: TRBV5-1
J gene: TRBJ2-7
D gene: TRBD1
CDR3 length: 15
CDR3 protein: CASSLTGTGFYEQYF

V gene: TRBV2
J gene: TRBJ2-1
D gene: TRBD2
CDR3 length: 16
CDR3 protein: CASSTYGGASYNEQFF

V gene: TRBV4-3
J gene: TRBJ2-3
D gene: NA
CDR3 length: 13
CDR3 protein: CASSQGRQNTQYF

V gene: TRBV11-2
J gene: TRBJ1-3
D gene: NA
CDR3 length: 19
CDR3 protein: CASSYTPGTSLFSGNTIYF

V gene: TRBV7-6
J gene: TRBJ2-2
D gene: TRBD2
CDR3 length: 18
CDR3 protein: CASSLLTAGGLGTGELFF

V gene: TRBV5-1
J gene: TRBJ1-1
D gene: NA
CDR3 length: 14
CDR3 protein: CASSLRAKNTEAFF

V gene: TRBV7-8
J gene: TRBJ1-4
D gene: NA
CDR3 length: 14
CDR3 protein: CASTLNPTNEKLFF

V gene: TRBV7-2
J gene: TRBJ2-7
D gene: TRBD2
CDR3 length: 15
CDR3 protein: CASSSQALAVGEQYF

V gene: TRBV6-5
J gene: TRBJ2-3
D gene: TRBD2
CDR3 length: 16
CDR3 protein: CASSRVLAGETDTQYF

V gene: TRBV29-1
J gene: TRBJ1-1
D gene: NA
CDR3 length: 12
CDR3 protein: CSVRWGGTEAFF

V gene: TRBV3-1
J gene: TRBJ2-1
D gene: TRBD2
CDR3 length: 17
CDR3 protein: CASSQVILAPSYNEQFF

V gene: TRBV4-1
J gene: TRBJ1-1
D gene: NA
CDR3 length: 14
CDR3 protein: CASSQDGWFTEAFF

V gene: TRBV11-2
J gene: TRBJ2-5
D gene: NA
CDR3 length: 13
CDR3 protein: CASSPDSLETQYF

V gene: TRBV15
J gene: TRBJ2-5
D gene: NA
CDR3 length: 15
CDR3 protein: CATSRDSAGQETQYF

V gene: TRBV5-5
J gene: TRBJ2-5
D gene: NA
CDR3 length: 14
CDR3 protein: CASSLAVGAETQYF

V gene: TRBV6-5
J gene: TRBJ2-7
D gene: NA
CDR3 length: 15
CDR3 protein: CASSSGGFWTYEQYF

V gene: TRBV11-2
J gene: TRBJ2-7
D gene: NA
CDR3 length: 12
CDR3 protein: CASSLTFYEQYF

V gene: TRBV5-1
J gene: TRBJ2-3
D gene: TRBD2
CDR3 length: 16
CDR3 protein: CASSPRLAGPTDTQYF

V gene: TRBV21-1
J gene: TRBJ1-2
D gene: NA
CDR3 length: 13
CDR3 protein: CASTFGEGRGYTF

V gene: TRBV5-1
J gene: TRBJ2-3
D gene: NA
CDR3 length: 15
CDR3 protein: CASSLGSGVADTQYF

V gene: TRBV7-2
J gene: TRBJ2-7
D gene: NA
CDR3 length: 14
CDR3 protein: CASSLGSLGDEQYF

V gene: TRBV6-6
J gene: TRBJ1-6
D gene: NA
CDR3 length: 15
CDR3 protein: CASSLRTVNNSPLHF

V gene: TRBV7-9
J gene: TRBJ1-6
D gene: NA
CDR3 length: 15
CDR3 protein: CASSATTGLNSPLHF

V gene: TRBV3-1
J gene: TRBJ2-5
D gene: NA
CDR3 length: 13
CDR3 protein: CASSFSMGETQYF

V gene: TRBV6-1
J gene: TRBJ2-7
D gene: NA
CDR3 length: 13
CDR3 protein: CASSDRTSVEQYF

V gene: TRBV4-1
J gene: TRBJ1-5
D gene: NA
CDR3 length: 20
CDR3 protein: CASSQDPAAAVGFSNQPQHF

V gene: TRBV7-2
J gene: TRBJ1-6
D gene: NA
CDR3 length: 16
CDR3 protein: CASSLGGLGYNSPLHF

V gene: TRBV30
J gene: TRBJ2-7
D gene: TRBD1
CDR3 length: 14
CDR3 protein: CAWRWTGQGNEQYF

V gene: TRBV18
J gene: TRBJ1-1
D gene: NA
CDR3 length: 14
CDR3 protein: CASSLDTLNTEAFF

V gene: TRBV5-1
J gene: TRBJ2-2
D gene: NA
CDR3 length: 15
CDR3 protein: CASSLGLLTTIELFF

V gene: TRBV12-3/TRBV12-4
J gene: TRBJ2-7
D gene: NA
CDR3 length: 14
CDR3 protein: CASSLRASELEQYF

V gene: TRBV5-1
J gene: TRBJ2-5
D gene: NA
CDR3 length: 13
CDR3 protein: CASRPRDQETQYF

V gene: TRBV2
J gene: TRBJ1-2
D gene: TRBD1
CDR3 length: 15
CDR3 protein: CASSFRDSFNYGYTF

V gene: TRBV20-1
J gene: TRBJ2-5
D gene: TRBD2
CDR3 length: 14
CDR3 protein: CSAYGTSGAETQYF

V gene: TRBV4-2
J gene: TRBJ2-5
D gene: NA
CDR3 length: 15
CDR3 protein: CASSQSDGHQETQYF

V gene: TRBV24-1
J gene: TRBJ2-2
D gene: NA
CDR3 length: 17
CDR3 protein: CATSDTFYAGSTGELFF

V gene: TRBV20-1
J gene: TRBJ1-5
D gene: NA
CDR3 length: 13
CDR3 protein: CSAQTDSNQPQHF

V gene: TRBV7-9
J gene: TRBJ2-2
D gene: NA
CDR3 length: 17
CDR3 protein: CASSPLFGGAEVGELFF

V gene: TRBV5-6
J gene: TRBJ1-5
D gene: NA
CDR3 length: 15
CDR3 protein: CASSRVGASNQPQHF

V gene: TRBV7-2
J gene: TRBJ1-2
D gene: NA
CDR3 length: 15
CDR3 protein: CASSLVYWGSGGYTF

V gene: TRBV12-3/TRBV12-4
J gene: TRBJ1-1
D gene: TRBD1
CDR3 length: 14
CDR3 protein: CASSRQGAYTEAFF

V gene: TRBV7-6
J gene: TRBJ2-7
D gene: TRBD1
CDR3 length: 16
CDR3 protein: CASSLGGRDRGYEQYF